This passage covers 13 T cell receptor beta chains from one sample sequenced in a study of Graves' ophthalmopathy and Graves' hyperthyroidism. The sequenced template was RNA, covering the TCR beta CDR3 region. First-round RT-PCR employed HTBI primers, with a second-round multiplex PCR after it. TCRdb independently ran MiXCR on the multiplex PCR reads; one entry per CDR3 protein. The profile shows around 1,000,000 distinct CDR3 sequences, approximately 35% of them singletons. Source material: peripheral blood or thyroid tissue (not recorded which). The receptor source for this set is an adult man with Graves' hyperthyroidism.

This clonotype showed up just once. The chain uses TRBV24-1 and TRBJ2-7, with 14 bases aligning to TRBD2. In germline, CDR1 is KGHDR, CDR2 SFDVKD. The trim removed 4 bases at V and 0 bases at J, leaving 10 bases unmatched. The length of the CDR3 is 19 residues. As DNA, the CDR3 is TGTGCCACCAGTGACTCCGGGACTAGCGGGAGCGGGCGCTCCTACGAGCAGTACTTC. Translated, it gives CATSDSGTSGSGRSYEQYF.

This clonotype was observed a handful of times. The rearrangement links TRBV6-5 to TRBJ2-7, with TRBD2 identical over 7 bases. Germline values: CDR1 MNHEY, CDR2 SVGAGI. This CDR3 is built from 15 residues. The V and J ends lost 4 bases and 0 bases, in that order; junction bases with no gene match: 6. CDR3 loop: CASSSTSLISYEQYF. The CDR3 region has the DNA TGTGCCAGCAGTTCGACTAGCCTTATCTCCTACGAGCAGTACTTC.

The table lists this clonotype with many counts. The V and J genes are TRBV7-7 and TRBJ2-5; D perhaps matches TRBD2 (6 bases). Trimming shortened V by 5 bases and J by 9 bases, and 16 bases separated the two germline ends. CDR1 and CDR2 from the germline V gene are SSHAT and FNYEAQ (reference sequence). The CDR3 runs 13 residues. CDR3 sequence: CASSPGERVAQYF. Written as DNA, the CDR3 is TGTGCCAGCAGCCCCGGGGAGCGGGTGGCCCAGTACTTC.

The rearrangement joins TRBV9 to TRBJ1-4; D might be TRBD1 (6 bases). V was trimmed by 5 bases and J by 10 bases, leaving 30 bases between them. CDR1 and CDR2 (germline): SGDLS, YYNGEE. CDR3 length equals 18 residues. The CDR3 nucleotides read TGTGCCAGCAGGCTTAAATGGGGGCAGGGTATCTCCCGTCCAAAACTGTTTTTT. This sequence encodes CASRLKWGQGISRPKLFF.

This clonotype occurred many times. The chain joins TRBV2 to TRBJ1-2; the match to TRBD1 covers 10 bases. This CDR3 is built from 14 residues. In germline, CDR1 is SNHLY, CDR2 FYNNEI. Trimming cost V 6 bases and J 6 bases; bases outside gene matches: 7. The CDR3: CASSGQGVNDGYTF. DNA for the CDR3: TGTGCCAGCAGCGGACAGGGGGTTAATGATGGCTACACCTTC.

This clonotype was observed at least ten times. The genes are TRBV7-2 and TRBJ1-4, with D perhaps TRBD1 (5 bases). V dropped 3 bases and J dropped 7 bases, with 15 bases sitting between them. The CDR3 extends over 15 amino acids. Per germline, CDR1 SGHTA and CDR2 FQGNSA. CDR3: CASSFGGGLGEKLFF. CDR3 sequence (DNA): TGTGCCAGCAGCTTTGGTGGGGGTTTGGGTGAAAAACTGTTTTTT.

This clonotype was found many times. The chain joins TRBV10-3 to TRBJ2-2; D remains unclear. Germline assignment: CDR1 ENHRY and CDR2 SYGVKD. V was cut by 4 bases and J by 6 bases, with 6 bases left in between. The CDR3 loop spans 12 amino acids. CDR3 sequence (DNA): TGTGCCATCAGTGCGTGGGCCGGGGAGCTGTTTTTT. Translation gives CAISAWAGELFF.

This clonotype came up a few times. Given the absence of the conserved phenylalanine or tryptophan at the CDR3 end, a read error is likely. The rearrangement uses TRBV5-1 and TRBJ1-2; D is perhaps TRBD1 (6 bases). V dropped 5 bases and J dropped 4 bases, with 18 bases sitting between them. Germline CDR1 SGHRS, CDR2 YFSETQ. The CDR3 consists of 15 residues. CDR3 sequence (DNA): TGCGCCAGCAGTTACACAATACAGGGATCCTATGGCTACACCCTC. It encodes CASSYTIQGSYGYTL.

The V gene is TRBV11-3, the J gene TRBJ2-3; 10 bases are a match to TRBD1. Germline assignment: CDR1 SGHNT and CDR2 YENEEA. With 5 bases clipped from V and 4 bases from J, the junction kept 12 bases outside the gene matches. The CDR3 totals 17 residues. This chain's CDR3 is CASSLRTPGQGSDTQYF. Written as DNA, the CDR3 is TGTGCCAGCAGCCTACGCACTCCGGGACAGGGGTCAGATACGCAGTATTTT.

This clonotype has a count of ten or more. V is TRBV2 and J is TRBJ2-7, with D unresolved. V lost 6 bases to trimming and J lost 3 bases, with 12 bases between them. Germline V gives CDR1 SNHLY, CDR2 FYNNEI. The CDR3 is 13 residues long. The CDR3 region has the DNA TGTGCCAGCAGGTGGGCCATACTCTACGAGCAGTACTTC. Amino acid sequence: CASRWAILYEQYF.

This clonotype has a handful of counts. The rearrangement links TRBV5-6 to TRBJ2-5, with a tentative D call TRBD2 (5 bases). This CDR3 has 16 residues. V lost 4 bases and J lost 1, with 17 bases in between. The germline CDR1 and CDR2 sequences are SGHDT and YYEEEE. CDR3 DNA sequence: TGTGCCAGCAGCCAAGAACAAGGCGGGTCCCAAGAGACCCAGTACTTC. It yields the protein CASSQEQGGSQETQYF. Variable domain in full (rest from reference TRBV5-6 and TRBJ2-5): DAGVTQSPTHLIKTRGQQVTLRCSPKSGHDTVSWYQQALGQGPQFIFQYYEEEERQRGNFPDRFSGHQFPNYSSELNVNALLLGDSALYLCASSQEQGGSQETQYFGPGTRLLVL.

V and J are TRBV10-3 and TRBJ2-5, with 12 bases identical to TRBD2. V dropped 4 bases and J dropped 1; count of bases not matched to a gene: 4. There are 16 residues in the CDR3. CDR1 is ENHRY and CDR2 is SYGVKD in the germline V gene. CDR3 bases: TGTGCCATCAGTGGGCCGGGACTAGCGGGCCAAGAGACCCAGTACTTC. It specifies CAISGPGLAGQETQYF.

In this sample, this clonotype turned up many times. This chain connects TRBV19 to TRBJ2-7, with a tentative D call TRBD1 (6 bases). Per germline, CDR1 LNHDA and CDR2 SQIVND (reference sequence). The CDR3 is 14 residues long. The V end lost 2 bases, the J end lost 4 bases, and 12 bases lay between the germline ends. Here the CDR3 DNA reads TGTGCCAGTAGTATAAGTGGGACACTGTACGAGCAGTACTTC. Encoded protein: CASSISGTLYEQYF. Full variable domain (missing parts from reference TRBV19 and TRBJ2-7): DGGITQSPKYLFRKEGQNVTLSCEQNLNHDAMYWYRQDPGQGLRLIYYSQIVNDFQKGDIAEGYSVSREKKESFPLTVTSAQKNPTAFYLCASSISGTLYEQYFGPGTRLTVT.